This entry lists 19 T cell receptor beta chains sequenced from one sample in a study of cytomegalovirus exposure and HLA in healthy donors. Method: immunoSEQ multiplex PCR; TCRdb's copy keeps in-frame clones and lacks some. The sample lists about 240,000 clones; around 85% were seen once. Sequencing used PBMCs. The receptors come from a woman in her 30s in good health and CMV-seropositive.

The V call is TRBV5-6, the J call TRBJ2-1; possibly TRBD2 for D (5 bases). This CDR3 spans 12 amino acids. CDR1 and CDR2 from the germline V gene are SGHDT and YYEEEE. V shed 3 bases and J shed 8 bases, with 9 bases lying between them. CDR3 in amino acids: CASSYTGDEQFF. CDR3 coding DNA: TGTGCCAGCAGCTACACCGGGGATGAGCAGTTCTTC.

Note on this clone: Relative to the germline gene, one junction end is altered; a read error may explain this. The rearrangement links TRBV7-7 to TRBJ2-2, with 12 bases fitting TRBD2. The CDR3 is 17 amino acids. Germline loops: CDR1 SSHAT, CDR2 FNYEAQ (reference sequence). DNA of the CDR3: TGTGCTAGCAGCTTAGTACTAGCGGGAGGACAGACCGGGGAGCTGTTTTTT. Its translation is CASSLVLAGGQTGELFF.

This rearrangement joins TRBV13 to TRBJ2-2, with 9 positions matching TRBD2. Germline CDR1 and CDR2: PRHDT and FYEKMQ (reference sequence). Germline trimming cut 2 bases from V and 6 bases from J; bases unmatched to any gene: 7. The CDR3 runs to 16 residues. The CDR3 here is CASSLSSGIRAGELFF. In nucleotides, the CDR3 is TGTGCCAGCAGCTTATCTAGCGGGATCAGGGCCGGGGAGCTGTTTTTT.

The CDR3 DNA sequence: TGCGCCAGCAGCCAGTCGGACAGGGGGACGACTGAAGCTTTCTTT. Protein sequence: CASSQSDRGTTEAFF. This sequence joins TRBV4-1 and TRBJ1-1; 10 nucleotides line up with TRBD1. The CDR3 is made up of 15 amino acids. V lost 3 bases, J lost 5 bases, and 6 bases stayed unmatched. Germline V gene data show CDR1 as MGHRA and CDR2 as YSYEKL.

CDR3 loop: CASSQVVQGSWNQPQHF. The CDR3 DNA reads as TGCGCCAGCAGCCAAGTGGTCCAGGGGAGTTGGAATCAGCCCCAGCATTTT. This rearrangement joins TRBV4-1 to TRBJ1-5, with D maybe TRBD1 (6 bases). There are 17 residues in the CDR3. Trimming cost V 1 base and J 4 bases, with 17 bases left between them. Germline loops: CDR1 MGHRA, CDR2 YSYEKL.

The gene calls are TRBV11-3 and TRBJ2-7; no clear D gene. This CDR3 contains 12 residues. The V end was cut by 3 bases, the J end by 7 bases, with 10 bases between. Germline-derived CDR1 and CDR2 are SGHNT and YENEEA. The CDR3 region is CASSFSSVEQYF. The CDR3, as DNA: TGTGCCAGCAGCTTCAGCAGCGTGGAGCAGTACTTC.

CDR3: CASSLLAATDTQYF. The CDR3 coding sequence is TGTGCCAGCAGTTTACTGGCTGCTACAGATACGCAGTATTTT. The J gene is TRBJ2-3, the V gene TRBV28; D is uncertain. The CDR3 consists of 14 residues. Germline V gives CDR1 MDHEN, CDR2 SYDVKM. Trimming cost V 2 bases and J 3 bases, with 9 bases left between them.

This clone appeared once. The rearrangement joins TRBV13 to TRBJ2-1; 9 nucleotides line up with TRBD1. Germline V lookup: CDR1 PRHDT, CDR2 FYEKMQ (reference sequence). Losses at the gene ends were 0 bases for V and 6 bases for J; bases not matched to a gene: 0. The CDR3 has 14 amino acids. CDR3 region: CASSLGTGGNEQFF. CDR3 bases: TGTGCCAGCAGCTTAGGGACAGGGGGCAATGAGCAGTTCTTC. Filled out from reference TRBV13 and TRBJ2-1, the complete variable domain reads AAGVIQSPRHLIKEKRETATLKCYPIPRHDTVYWYQQGPGQDPQFLISFYEKMQSDKGSIPDRFSAQQFSDYHSELNMSSLELGDSALYFCASSLGTGGNEQFFGPGTRLTVL.

The chain joins TRBV7-9 to TRBJ2-1, with TRBD2 matching 15 bases. This CDR3 is 17 amino acids long. Germline CDR1 reads SEHNR; CDR2 reads FQNEAQ (reference sequence). V lost 5 bases, J lost 5 bases, and 7 bases stayed unmatched. CDR3 protein: CASSQGTSGRSHNEQFF. The CDR3 nucleotides are TGTGCCAGCAGCCAAGGGACTAGCGGGAGGTCCCACAATGAGCAGTTCTTC.

The gene calls are TRBV27 and TRBJ2-7; D is unclear. Germline V gene data show CDR1 as MNHEY and CDR2 as SMNVEV (reference sequence). Trimming shortened V by 0 bases and J by 3 bases, and 12 bases separated the two germline ends. There are 15 residues in the CDR3. CDR3 in amino acids: CASSLSGGRIYEQYF. CDR3 bases: TGTGCCAGCAGTTTATCTGGCGGTCGGATCTACGAGCAGTACTTC.

The chain joins TRBV7-9 to TRBJ2-1; the D gene is possibly TRBD2 (5 bases). Germline CDR1 reads SEHNR; CDR2 reads FQNEAQ (reference sequence). This CDR3 spans 14 amino acids. The V gene lost 5 bases and the J gene lost 7 bases, with 15 bases spanning the gap. The CDR3 DNA follows: TGTGCCAGCAGCATCGACTATATAGAAAATGAGCAGTTCTTC. Translating gives CASSIDYIENEQFF.

This clone is a singleton in its sample. The genes are TRBV6-5 and TRBJ1-5, with a weak D call TRBD1 (6 bases). Germline loops: CDR1 MNHEY, CDR2 SVGAGI. There are 13 residues in the CDR3. Trimming pared 6 bases from V and 4 bases from J, leaving 10 bases between. The CDR3, as DNA: TGTGCCAGCAGCGGACAGATTAATCAGCCCCAGCATTTT. Residues: CASSGQINQPQHF.

A single count supports this clone. The chain carries TRBV10-2 and TRBJ2-1; 13 bases agree with TRBD2. The germline V gene encodes CDR1 WSHSY and CDR2 SAAADI. V lost 4 bases and J lost 4; bases outside the gene matches: 1. This CDR3 spans 15 amino acids. CDR3 region: CASSGTSGGYNEQFF. The CDR3, as DNA: TGCGCCAGCAGTGGGACTAGCGGGGGATACAATGAGCAGTTCTTC.

The chain carries TRBV27 and TRBJ2-7; 8 nucleotides match TRBD2. There are 14 residues in the CDR3. Germline V gene sequence: CDR1 MNHEY, CDR2 SMNVEV (reference sequence). The trim removed 3 bases at V and 5 bases at J, leaving 6 bases unmatched. The CDR3 is CASSLRGATNEQYF. The CDR3 region has the DNA TGTGCCAGCAGTTTGCGGGGGGCGACAAACGAGCAGTACTTC.

The J gene is TRBJ2-2, the V gene TRBV7-8, with TRBD1 matching 9 bases. The CDR3 has 17 amino acids. Trimming removed 5 bases from V and 3 bases from J; junction bases left unmatched: 10. CDR1 is SGHVS and CDR2 is FQNEAQ in the germline V gene. The CDR3 DNA reads as TGTGCCAGCAGCAACACCGGGACAGGGTGGGACACCGGGGAGCTGTTTTTT. Amino acids: CASSNTGTGWDTGELFF.

The chain has TRBV5-4 and TRBJ1-2; a weak D match, TRBD1 (5 bases). Germline CDR1 reads SGHNT; CDR2 reads YYREEE (reference sequence). The CDR3 consists of 14 residues. V lost 4 bases to trimming and J lost 4 bases, with 14 bases between them. DNA of the CDR3: TGTGCCAGCAGCCCCATGCCCGGGGGCTATGGCTACACCTTC. Translating gives CASSPMPGGYGYTF.

The CDR3, as DNA: TGTGCCAGCAGTTGGGGACAGGGCGGTATCGACGAGCAGTACTTC. Translating it yields CASSWGQGGIDEQYF. This sequence joins TRBV27 and TRBJ2-7; 9 bases match TRBD1. With V trimmed by 4 bases and J by 5 bases, 9 bases remained unmatched. The V gene's germline CDR1 is MNHEY and CDR2 SMNVEV (reference sequence). This CDR3 has 15 amino acids.

V and J are TRBV28 and TRBJ1-4, with 12 bases that match TRBD1. The CDR3 length is 21 residues. The germline V gene encodes CDR1 MDHEN and CDR2 SYDVKM. The J segment lost 4 bases and the V segment lost 4 bases, leaving 19 bases of the junction unmatched. The CDR3, as DNA: TGTGCCAGCAGTTACCCCAGGGACAGGGGGCTTCGGGAGGAGGTTAATGAAAAACTGTTTTTT. Translated: CASSYPRDRGLREEVNEKLFF.

The chain has TRBV5-1 and TRBJ1-1; 7 nucleotides line up with TRBD1. The trim removed 3 bases at V and 1 base at J, leaving 3 bases unmatched. CDR1 and CDR2 from the germline V gene are SGHRS and YFSETQ. CDR3 length: 14 amino acids. Written as DNA, the CDR3 is TGCGCCAGCAGCTCGACAGGGACGAACACTGAAGCTTTCTTT. It yields the protein CASSSTGTNTEAFF.